The next 4 T cell receptor beta chains were all read from a single sample in a study of blood T cell repertoires in COVID-19. Sequencing was performed with immunoSEQ multiplex PCR; in TCRdb, only in-frame clones are kept and a portion is missing. The profile covers 55,000 to 65,000 clones, with around 87% appearing a single time and 5.5% to 8.5% taken by the ten largest. The sample taken for sequencing was peripheral blood. The receptor set was obtained from a man aged 55 to 69 with active or convalescent COVID-19.

This sequence joins TRBV24-1 and TRBJ2-3; TRBD1 matches 10 bases. The V segment lost 4 bases and the J segment 1 base; nucleotides outside the gene matches: 13. Germline V lookup: CDR1 KGHDR, CDR2 SFDVKD. The CDR3 contains 19 residues. The CDR3 reads CATSDLKDRDRGGTDTQYF. CDR3 DNA: TGTGCCACCAGTGACCTGAAGGACCGGGACAGGGGAGGCACAGATACGCAGTATTTT.

The CDR3 sequence: CASGLGRGPLGIQYF. The CDR3 bases are TGTGCCAGCGGGCTAGGGCGGGGGCCCCTGGGCATTCAGTACTTC. The V and J genes are TRBV2 and TRBJ2-4; a weak D match, TRBD2 (7 bases). The germline V and J ends were trimmed by 8 bases and 9 bases, with 23 bases remaining between them. The germline V gene has CDR1 SNHLY and CDR2 FYNNEI. This CDR3 is built from 15 residues.

As to this clone: This sample also contains other DNA sequences that code for the same CDR3. This chain joins TRBV2 and TRBJ1-2; 11 bases map to TRBD1. The CDR3 sequence is 13 residues long. The V segment lost 6 bases and the J segment 6 bases; nucleotides outside the gene matches: 3. The germline gives CDR1 SNHLY, CDR2 FYNNEI. The CDR3 DNA follows: TGTGCCAGCAGCGGACAGGGGGCGGATGGCTACACCTTC. It specifies CASSGQGADGYTF.

The chain carries TRBV7-9 and TRBJ1-1, with a weak D call TRBD1 (5 bases). V lost 5 bases and J 3 bases, leaving 13 bases between the germline ends. The germline gives CDR1 SEHNR, CDR2 FQNEAQ (reference sequence). This CDR3 is built from 14 residues. Here the CDR3 DNA reads TGTGCCAGCAGCGGGCGGGGCAAGGACACTGAAGCTTTCTTT. Translated: CASSGRGKDTEAFF.